What follows are 22 T cell receptor beta chains derived from one specimen sequenced in a study of patients and donors after allogeneic stem cell transplantation. TCRdb re-analysed the RT-PCR reads in MiXCR, keeping a single row per CDR3 protein. The sample consists of over 200,000 distinct CDR3 sequences, about 37% of them appearing once. Material: blood, either unsorted or a sorted T cell fraction (not recorded which). The receptor set was obtained from a human donor who was either an allogeneic HSCT recipient or a stem cell or donor lymphocyte infusion donor (not recorded which). It is not recorded whose cells these are; they may come from a transplant donor.

The chain recombines TRBV10-3 with TRBJ1-2; 7 bases align to TRBD1. J was trimmed by 3 bases and V by 5 bases; bases with no gene match: 6. The germline V gene encodes CDR1 ENHRY and CDR2 SYGVKD. This CDR3 is built from 14 residues. DNA for the CDR3: TGTGCCATCAGTCAAGATGACAGGGACTATGGCTACACCTTC. The encoded protein is CAISQDDRDYGYTF.

This CDR3 reads CASRRTGAPNEKLFF. The CDR3 DNA reads TGTGCCAGTAGACGAACAGGGGCGCCTAATGAAAAACTGTTTTTT. This rearrangement joins TRBV19 to TRBJ1-4; 7 bases are shared with TRBD1. J was trimmed by 3 bases and V by 6 bases; bases with no gene match: 7. This CDR3 region has 15 residues. Germline V CDR1 and CDR2: LNHDA, SQIVND (reference sequence).

This chain connects TRBV2 to TRBJ1-2; D might be TRBD1 (6 bases). This CDR3 is built from 14 residues. The ends were cut back, 10 bases at V and 2 bases at J, with 17 bases in the middle. Per the germline V gene, CDR1 is SNHLY and CDR2 is FYNNEI. The CDR3, as DNA: TGTGCCACCAGCCCGCCGACAGGAAACTATGGCTACACCTTC. Translated: CATSPPTGNYGYTF.

The chain's CDR3 is CASSANRVAQYF. The CDR3 DNA sequence: TGTGCCAGCAGCGCGAACCGGGTGGCCCAGTACTTC. The chain has TRBV7-3 and TRBJ2-5; D not resolved. This CDR3 spans 12 amino acids. The V gene lost 5 bases and the J gene lost 9 bases, with 13 bases spanning the gap. Germline assignment: CDR1 SGHTA and CDR2 FQGTGA.

This chain connects TRBV12-3 or TRBV12-4 to TRBJ2-7; D not resolved. The CDR3 consists of 14 residues. Deletions cut 6 bases from V and 0 bases from J, with 12 bases between. The CDR3 loop is CASSPDTISYEQYF. CDR3 DNA sequence: TGTGCCAGCAGCCCTGACACGATCTCCTACGAGCAGTACTTC.

This chain connects TRBV20-1 to TRBJ2-7, with unresolved D. Germline V gene sequence: CDR1 DFQATT, CDR2 SNEGSKA (reference sequence). The CDR3 is 14 residues long. Trimming left V 3 bases short and J 9 bases short, with 21 bases between. The chain's CDR3 is CSASVPPNIMWQYF. CDR3 nucleotides: TGCAGTGCTAGCGTACCTCCAAACATTATGTGGCAGTACTTC.

This clonotype was seen a handful of times. The chain couples TRBV29-1 to TRBJ1-1; no clear D. Trimming stripped 1 base from V and 1 base from J, with 4 bases between. The CDR3 length is 12 residues. Germline CDR1 SQVTM, CDR2 ANQGSEA. CDR3: CSVEVPNTEAFF. In nucleotides, the CDR3 is TGCAGCGTTGAAGTGCCGAACACTGAAGCTTTCTTT.

This clonotype was counted a few times. The chain couples TRBV3-1 to TRBJ1-1; D is unclear. Trimming removed 0 bases at V and 10 bases at J, with 9 bases between. The V gene's germline CDR1 is LGHDT and CDR2 YNNKEL (reference sequence). The CDR3 has 12 residues. CDR3 DNA: TGTGCCAGCAGCCAAGATCTCCTCGGAGCTTTCTTT. Translating gives CASSQDLLGAFF.

This chain joins TRBV3-1 and TRBJ1-6; D not certain. The CDR3 has 13 residues. Germline V CDR1 and CDR2: LGHDT, YNNKEL (reference sequence). Trimming shortened V by 4 bases and J by 8 bases, and 9 bases separated the two germline ends. The CDR3 DNA follows: TGTGCCAGCAGCCCTCCTATGGATTCACCCCTCCACTTT. Its protein product is CASSPPMDSPLHF.

This clonotype was picked up a small number of times. This sequence joins TRBV10-3 and TRBJ1-1, with D possibly being TRBD1 (6 bases). Trimming pared 0 bases from V and 11 bases from J, leaving 10 bases between. Germline assignment: CDR1 ENHRY and CDR2 SYGVKD. CDR3 length equals 12 residues. The CDR3 bases are TGTGCCATCAGTGAGTCCCCGGGGGCGGCTTTCTTT. This gives the protein CAISESPGAAFF.

The genes are TRBV10-3 and TRBJ2-2; D is unresolved. The V and J ends lost 9 bases and 6 bases respectively, with 8 bases between them. Germline V gene lookup returns CDR1 ENHRY and CDR2 SYGVKD. This CDR3 has 11 residues. The CDR3 sequence: CAMLAAGELFF. For the CDR3, the DNA is TGTGCCATGTTGGCGGCCGGGGAGCTGTTTTTT.

The chain has TRBV2 and TRBJ1-2; a possible D gene is TRBD1 (5 bases). V lost 0 bases, J lost 1 base, and 9 bases lay in between. This CDR3 has 15 residues. Germline lookup yields CDR1 SNHLY and CDR2 FYNNEI. CDR3 nucleotides: TGTGCCAGCAGTGAAGCGCAGGGACTTAACTATGGCTACACCTTC. Its protein is CASSEAQGLNYGYTF.

The chain recombines TRBV14 with TRBJ2-5; TRBD2 agrees at 7 bases. This CDR3 has 16 residues. Germline-derived CDR1 and CDR2 are SGHDN and FVKESK. V shed 9 bases, J shed 2 bases, and the junction held 15 bases outside the gene matches. The CDR3 nucleotides are TGTGCCAGTTCACGAGGGTTCCGGACTAGTCAAGAGACCCAGTACTTC. The encoded protein is CASSRGFRTSQETQYF.

V is TRBV12-3 or TRBV12-4 and J is TRBJ1-5; TRBD1 matches at 8 bases. The CDR3 is made up of 15 amino acids. After removal of 6 bases from V and 7 bases from J, the junction contained 11 bases not matched to a gene. The CDR3 spells CASSYGQGLGQPQHF. CDR3 DNA: TGTGCCAGCAGCTACGGACAGGGCTTAGGCCAGCCCCAGCATTTT.

The chain employs TRBV11-2 and TRBJ2-7; TRBD2 agrees at 7 bases. Germline V lookup: CDR1 SGHAT, CDR2 FQNNGV. J gave up 5 bases and V 1 base, and 2 bases lay outside the gene matches. The CDR3 spans 13 residues. CDR3 sequence (DNA): TGTGCCAGCAGCTTAGGCCGGGGGGACGAGCAGTACTTC. It yields the protein CASSLGRGDEQYF. Complete variable domain (other parts from reference TRBV11-2 and TRBJ2-7): EAGVAQSPRYKIIEKRQSVAFWCNPISGHATLYWYQQILGQGPKLLIQFQNNGVVDDSQLPKDRFSAERLKGVDSTLKIQPAKLEDSAVYLCASSLGRGDEQYFGPGTRLTVT.

This clonotype was detected a few times. The chain recombines TRBV5-1 with TRBJ1-5; no clear D gene. Germline V gene sequence: CDR1 SGHRS, CDR2 YFSETQ. The CDR3 is 15 amino acids. V lost 5 bases and J 0 bases, leaving 12 bases between the germline ends. CDR3 DNA sequence: TGCGCCAGCAGACCTGGACCGTATAGCAATCAGCCCCAGCATTTT. Translated: CASRPGPYSNQPQHF.

Points on this clonotype: This is likely a read error, given that the CDR3 carries no conserved phenylalanine or tryptophan at its end. The genes are TRBV5-1 and TRBJ2-3, with a possible D match to TRBD1 (6 bases). The CDR3 sequence is 17 residues long. The germline V gene has CDR1 SGHRS and CDR2 YFSETQ. V lost 4 bases and J lost 2, with 20 bases in between. For the CDR3, the DNA is TGCGCCAGCAGCCCAAGCGTATTAGGGGGTTTCACAGATACGCAGTATTTG. Residues: CASSPSVLGGFTDTQYL.

The chain uses TRBV10-3 and TRBJ2-3; D is possibly TRBD1 (5 bases). V lost 10 bases and J lost 2, with 19 bases in between. Germline assignment: CDR1 ENHRY and CDR2 SYGVKD. The CDR3 loop spans 15 amino acids. The CDR3 loop is CATKRRAGITDTQYF. CDR3 DNA sequence: TGTGCCACGAAGCGCAGGGCCGGTATCACAGATACGCAGTATTTT.

The table lists this clonotype with a few counts. The chain uses TRBV6-1 and TRBJ1-1; no reliable D call. The V gene lost 6 bases and the J gene lost 2 bases, with 10 bases spanning the gap. The CDR3 consists of 13 residues. The germline V gene encodes CDR1 MNHNS and CDR2 SASEGT. The CDR3 reads CASSAEFNTEAFF. Here the CDR3 DNA reads TGTGCCAGCAGCGCCGAATTCAACACTGAAGCTTTCTTT.

This clonotype was seen more than once but under ten times. V is TRBV20-1 and J is TRBJ1-2; a weak D match, TRBD1 (6 bases). The CDR3 runs 13 residues. The V and J ends lost 5 bases and 14 bases respectively, with 24 bases between them. Germline V gene lookup returns CDR1 DFQATT and CDR2 SNEGSKA (reference sequence). The CDR3 DNA is TGCAGTGCTCCCCGGCCCGGGGGCAAAGTGGAAACCTTC. Its protein is CSAPRPGGKVETF.

The gene calls are TRBV29-1 and TRBJ2-1; maybe TRBD1 (6 bases). This CDR3 has 12 amino acids. Germline V gives CDR1 SQVTM, CDR2 ANQGSEA. V dropped 6 bases and J dropped 3 bases, with 9 bases sitting between them. The CDR3 bases are TGCAGCGTGACGACAGGCTACAATGAGCAGTTCTTC. Translating gives CSVTTGYNEQFF.

The J gene is TRBJ2-7, the V gene TRBV12-3 or TRBV12-4; D possibly uses TRBD1 or TRBD2 (5 bases each). CDR3 length: 13 residues. Trimming took 7 bases from V and 2 from J, leaving 12 bases between them. The CDR3 loop reads CASTTRGPYEQYF. CDR3 nucleotides: TGTGCCAGCACCACTCGGGGCCCCTACGAGCAGTACTTC.